The 5 T cell receptor beta chains in this list originate from one sample, sequenced in a study of control samples from healthy donors and cancer patients. TCRdb's table, derived via immunoSEQ multiplex PCR, lists solely in-frame clones and lacks some. The table lists roughly 400,000 clones, more than 80% of them singletons. Sequenced input: PBMCs. The receptors shown here come from a man aged 35 to 55 with head and neck cancer.

Here the CDR3 DNA reads TGTGCCACCAGAGAAGGTTATAATTCACCCCTCCACTTT. Translated: CATREGYNSPLHF. The chain recombines TRBV24-1 with TRBJ1-6; no firm D call. Germline CDR1 is KGHDR and CDR2 is SFDVKD. V was pared by 7 bases and J by 4 bases, with 7 bases between. This CDR3 is 13 amino acids long.

V is TRBV6-5 and J is TRBJ1-4, with 9 bases lining up with TRBD1. The CDR3 spans 14 residues. V lost 5 bases, J lost 5 bases, and 3 bases stayed unmatched. The V gene's germline CDR1 is MNHEY and CDR2 SVGAGI. The CDR3 loop is CASSRGTGNEKLFF. The CDR3 DNA reads as TGTGCCAGCAGTCGCGGGACAGGGAATGAAAAACTGTTTTTT.

This clone was observed once. The gene calls are TRBV12-3 or TRBV12-4 and TRBJ2-7; a possible D gene is TRBD1 (7 bases). The length of the CDR3 is 11 residues. Between the trimmed V and J ends, which lost 7 bases and 7 bases, there was a span of 11 bases. CDR3 nucleotides: TGTGCCAGCACCCCAGGGGGGGAGCAGTACTTC. Its translation: CASTPGGEQYF.

This chain connects TRBV5-1 to TRBJ1-5; D uncertain. The CDR3 loop spans 13 amino acids. Trimming shortened V by 3 bases and J by 1 base, and 5 bases separated the two germline ends. Germline V CDR1 and CDR2: SGHRS, YFSETQ. The CDR3, as DNA: TGCGCCAGCAGCTCGGGGAGCAATCAGCCCCAGCATTTT. Translation gives CASSSGSNQPQHF.

The rearrangement joins TRBV14 to TRBJ2-3, with D perhaps TRBD2 (6 bases). Germline V gene sequence: CDR1 SGHDN, CDR2 FVKESK. This CDR3 comprises 15 residues. Trimming removed 4 bases at V and 0 bases at J, with 11 bases between. The CDR3 coding sequence is TGTGCCAGCAGCCCAGGACTACATAGCACAGATACGCAGTATTTT. Amino acid sequence: CASSPGLHSTDTQYF.